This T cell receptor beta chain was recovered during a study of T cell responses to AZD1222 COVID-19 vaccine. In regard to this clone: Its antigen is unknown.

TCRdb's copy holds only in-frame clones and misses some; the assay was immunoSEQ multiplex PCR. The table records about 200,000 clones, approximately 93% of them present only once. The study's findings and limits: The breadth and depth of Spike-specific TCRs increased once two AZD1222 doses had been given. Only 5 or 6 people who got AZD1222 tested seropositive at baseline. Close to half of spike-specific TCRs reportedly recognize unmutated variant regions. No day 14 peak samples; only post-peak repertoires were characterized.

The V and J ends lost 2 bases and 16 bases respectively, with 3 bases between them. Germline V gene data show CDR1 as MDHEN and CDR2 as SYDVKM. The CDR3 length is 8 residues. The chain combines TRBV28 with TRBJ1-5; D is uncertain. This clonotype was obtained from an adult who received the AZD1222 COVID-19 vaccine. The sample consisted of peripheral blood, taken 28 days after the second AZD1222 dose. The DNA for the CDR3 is TGTGCCAGCAGTTTAAACCATTTT. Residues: CASSLNHF.